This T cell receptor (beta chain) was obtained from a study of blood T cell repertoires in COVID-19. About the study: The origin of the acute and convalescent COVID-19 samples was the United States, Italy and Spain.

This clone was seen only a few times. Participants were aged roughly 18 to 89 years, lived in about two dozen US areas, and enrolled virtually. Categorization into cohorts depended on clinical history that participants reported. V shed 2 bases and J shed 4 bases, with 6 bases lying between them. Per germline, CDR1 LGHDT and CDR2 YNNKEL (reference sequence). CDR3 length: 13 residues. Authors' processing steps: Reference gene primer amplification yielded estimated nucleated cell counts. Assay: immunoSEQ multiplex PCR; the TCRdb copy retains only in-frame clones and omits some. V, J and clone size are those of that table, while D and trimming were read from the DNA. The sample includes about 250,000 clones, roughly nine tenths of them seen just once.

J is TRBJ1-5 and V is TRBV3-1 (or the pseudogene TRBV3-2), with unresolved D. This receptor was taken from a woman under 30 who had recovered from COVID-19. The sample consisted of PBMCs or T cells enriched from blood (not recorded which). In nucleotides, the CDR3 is TGTGCCAGCAGCCAACGGGAGAATCAGCCCCAGCATTTT. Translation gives CASSQRENQPQHF.